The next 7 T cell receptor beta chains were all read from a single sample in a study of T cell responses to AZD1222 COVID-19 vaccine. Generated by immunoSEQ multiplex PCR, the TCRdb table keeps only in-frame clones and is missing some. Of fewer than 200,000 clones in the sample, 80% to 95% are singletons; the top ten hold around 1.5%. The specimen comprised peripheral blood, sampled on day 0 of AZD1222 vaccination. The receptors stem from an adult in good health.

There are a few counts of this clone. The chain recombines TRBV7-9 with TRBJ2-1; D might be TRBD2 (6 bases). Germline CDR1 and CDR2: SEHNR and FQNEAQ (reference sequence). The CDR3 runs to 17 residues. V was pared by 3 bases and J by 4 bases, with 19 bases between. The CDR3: CASSFSGPLTGYNEQFF. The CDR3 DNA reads TGTGCCAGCAGCTTTAGCGGCCCGTTAACGGGGTACAATGAGCAGTTCTTC.

CDR3 nucleotide sequence: TGCGCCAGCAGCCAAGATAGGGGGCAAAGCTCTGGAAACACCATATATTTT. This sequence encodes CASSQDRGQSSGNTIYF. The chain couples TRBV4-3 to TRBJ1-3; 7 bases map to TRBD1. V trimming: 0 bases; J trimming: 0 bases; junction bases outside the gene matches: 5. This CDR3 comprises 17 residues. CDR1 LGHNA and CDR2 YSLEER come from the germline V gene.

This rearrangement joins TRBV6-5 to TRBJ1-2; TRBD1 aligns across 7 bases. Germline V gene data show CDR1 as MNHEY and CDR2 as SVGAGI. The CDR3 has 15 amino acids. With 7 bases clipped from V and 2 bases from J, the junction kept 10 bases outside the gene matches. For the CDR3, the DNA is TGTGCCAGCACCTCTCGACAGGGTGAGAACTATGGCTACACCTTC. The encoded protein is CASTSRQGENYGYTF.

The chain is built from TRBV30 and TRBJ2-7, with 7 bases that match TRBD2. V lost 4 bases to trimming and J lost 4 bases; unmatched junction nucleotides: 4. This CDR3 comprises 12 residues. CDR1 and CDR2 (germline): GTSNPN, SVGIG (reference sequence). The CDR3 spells CAWNPSGYEQYF. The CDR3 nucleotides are TGTGCCTGGAACCCTAGCGGTTACGAGCAGTACTTC.

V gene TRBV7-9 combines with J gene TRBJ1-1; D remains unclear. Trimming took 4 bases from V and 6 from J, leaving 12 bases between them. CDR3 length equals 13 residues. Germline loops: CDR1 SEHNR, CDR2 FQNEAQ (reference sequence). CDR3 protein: CASSYQVGAEAFF. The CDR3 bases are TGTGCCAGCAGCTACCAGGTGGGAGCTGAAGCTTTCTTT.

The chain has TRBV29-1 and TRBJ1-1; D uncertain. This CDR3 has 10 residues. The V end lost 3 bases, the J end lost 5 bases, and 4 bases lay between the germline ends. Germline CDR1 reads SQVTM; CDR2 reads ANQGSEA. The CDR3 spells CSVDVTEAFF. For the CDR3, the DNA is TGCAGCGTTGATGTTACTGAAGCTTTCTTT.

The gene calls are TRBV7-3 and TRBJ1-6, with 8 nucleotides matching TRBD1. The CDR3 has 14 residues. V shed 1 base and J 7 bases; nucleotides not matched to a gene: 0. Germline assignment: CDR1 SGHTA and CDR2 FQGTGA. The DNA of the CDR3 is TGTGCCAGCAGCTTAAGACAGGGGAATTCACCCCTCCACTTT. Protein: CASSLRQGNSPLHF. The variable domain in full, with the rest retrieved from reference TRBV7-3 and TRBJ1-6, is GAGVSQTPSNKVTEKGKYVELRCDPISGHTALYWYRQSLGQGPEFLIYFQGTGAADDSGLPNDRFFAVRPEGSVSTLKIQRTERGDSAVYLCASSLRQGNSPLHFGNGTRLTVT.